A selection of T cell receptor beta chains follows, all from one sample in a study of OX40 agonist ivuxolimab in advanced cancers. The method was immunoSEQ multiplex PCR; TCRdb's version includes in-frame clones alone and lacks a portion of them. The repertoire includes around 64,000 clones, roughly nine tenths of them detected once, and 13% to 15% sits in the top ten. Sequencing was performed on CD4+ or CD8+ T cells sorted from blood, taken in a trial of the OX40 agonist ivuxolimab. These receptors were taken from an adult with an advanced solid tumor such as melanoma, head and neck, liver or kidney cancer. Each CDR3 is given with its conserved first and last residue. Each record gives: CDR3 length, V gene, clone size, J gene, D gene, CDR3 protein, CDR3 DNA. D genes are given only for firm matches. Not every row has a clone size; where given, it reads once, few, many or a size class.

11	TRBV5-6	-	TRBJ2-1	-	CASSAYDEQFF	TGTGCCAGCAGCGCGTACGATGAGCAGTTCTTC
13	TRBV19	-	TRBJ1-6	TRBD1	CATRQGWDSPLHF	TGTGCGACCAGACAGGGGTGGGATTCACCCCTCCACTTT
15	TRBV5-4	-	TRBJ1-1	-	CASSLRGGMSTEAFF	TGTGCCAGCAGCTTGCGCGGGGGGATGAGCACCGAAGCTTTCTTT
14	TRBV6-4	-	TRBJ2-1	-	CASSDSNRRGEQFF	TGTGCCAGCAGTGACTCGAATCGGCGGGGTGAGCAGTTCTTC
16	TRBV2	once	TRBJ2-3	TRBD2	CASSPGLAGSTDTQYF	TGTGCCAGCAGCCCGGGACTAGCGGGATCTACAGATACGCAGTATTTT
17	TRBV4-3	-	TRBJ2-1	-	CASSQEPAASFYNEQFF	TGCGCCAGCAGCCAAGAGCCGGCAGCGAGTTTTTACAATGAGCAGTTCTTC
14	TRBV29-1	once	TRBJ1-2	-	CSVEDFGRDYGYTF	TGCAGCGTTGAAGATTTCGGACGCGACTATGGCTACACCTTC
11	TRBV6-1	-	TRBJ2-5	-	CASTERETQYF	TGTGCCAGCACTGAACGAGAGACCCAGTACTTC
14	TRBV4-3	-	TRBJ2-1	-	CASSQETSSNEQFF	TGCGCCAGCAGCCAAGAAACTAGCTCCAATGAGCAGTTCTTC
14	TRBV5-4	-	TRBJ2-3	-	CASSLEGREDTQYF	TGTGCCAGCAGCTTGGAGGGCAGGGAGGATACGCAGTATTTT
15	TRBV6-1	once	TRBJ2-5	-	CASLDVAGFQETQYF	TGTGCCAGCCTGGACGTAGCCGGTTTCCAAGAGACCCAGTACTTC
15	TRBV27	-	TRBJ2-1	-	CASSSGTTLRGEQFF	TGTGCCAGCAGTTCCGGGACGACATTACGGGGTGAGCAGTTCTTC
16	TRBV7-9	once	TRBJ2-5	-	CASSPKEPLGRETQYF	TGTGCCAGCAGCCCCAAGGAGCCCCTAGGGAGGGAGACCCAGTACTTC
14	TRBV27	-	TRBJ2-7	TRBD2	CASSLLAGGYEQYF	TGTGCCAGCAGTTTACTAGCGGGAGGGTACGAGCAGTACTTC
14	TRBV7-2	once	TRBJ1-5	-	CASSEQGAGQPQHF	TGTGCCAGCAGCGAACAGGGTGCGGGTCAGCCCCAGCATTTT
14	TRBV7-9	-	TRBJ2-7	-	CASSFGPEVSEQYF	TGTGCCAGCAGCTTTGGCCCAGAGGTGAGCGAGCAGTACTTC
14	TRBV7-9	-	TRBJ2-3	TRBD1	CASIYGQGTDTQYF	TGTGCCAGCATCTATGGACAGGGGACAGATACGCAGTATTTT
14	TRBV6-8	-	TRBJ1-3	-	CASSYKSDGNTIYF	TGTGCCAGCAGTTACAAGTCAGATGGAAACACCATATATTTT
12	TRBV28	-	TRBJ2-7	-	CASSLRVREQYF	TGTGCCAGCAGTTTACGGGTACGGGAGCAGTACTTC
20	TRBV4-3	-	TRBJ2-1	TRBD2	CASSQDYIPGLAGGFNEQFF	TGCGCCAGCAGCCAAGATTATATCCCGGGGCTAGCGGGAGGCTTCAATGAGCAGTTCTTC
12	TRBV29-1	-	TRBJ2-7	TRBD1	CSVEGQGYEQYF	TGCAGCGTTGAGGGACAGGGCTACGAGCAGTACTTC
17	TRBV7-6	-	TRBJ2-7	-	CASSLRPGTLGVNEQYF	TGTGCCAGCAGCTTAAGGCCCGGGACCCTGGGTGTCAACGAGCAGTACTTC
17	TRBV19	few	TRBJ1-5	TRBD1	CASSIPGQGYSNQPQHF	TGTGCCAGTAGTATCCCGGGACAGGGTTATAGCAATCAGCCCCAGCATTTT
18	TRBV9	-	TRBJ2-1	TRBD2	CASSYGTSGTDSYNEQFF	TGTGCCAGCAGCTACGGGACTAGCGGGACCGACTCCTACAATGAGCAGTTCTTC
15	TRBV7-3	-	TRBJ2-1	-	CASSEYGVEDNEQFF	TGTGCCAGCAGCGAATACGGGGTAGAGGACAATGAGCAGTTCTTC
13	TRBV7-8	-	TRBJ2-5	-	CASSWDLRETQYF	TGTGCCAGCAGCTGGGACTTGAGGGAGACCCAGTACTTC
15	TRBV10-1	few	TRBJ2-1	-	CASSELRDSNNEQFF	TGCGCCAGCAGTGAGCTCAGGGATAGTAACAATGAGCAGTTCTTC
13	TRBV4-1	once	TRBJ2-5	-	CASSRATQETQYF	TGCGCCAGCAGCCGAGCGACCCAAGAGACCCAGTACTTC
14	TRBV4-2	-	TRBJ2-1	TRBD2	CASSQETSGTEQFF	TGTGCCAGCAGCCAAGAGACTAGCGGGACGGAGCAGTTCTTC
16	TRBV6-6	-	TRBJ1-1	-	CASSPDRDTGNTEAFF	TGTGCCAGCAGTCCGGATCGGGATACGGGAAACACTGAAGCTTTCTTT
13	TRBV28	-	TRBJ2-7	-	CASSLTYSYEQYF	TGTGCCAGCAGCCTGACATATTCCTACGAGCAGTACTTC
15	TRBV28	once	TRBJ2-1	TRBD2	CASSSRAGTYNEQFF	TGTGCCAGCAGCTCCCGAGCGGGAACCTACAATGAGCAGTTCTTC
16	TRBV29-1	-	TRBJ2-1	TRBD1	CSVEVYDRVDFDEQFF	TGCAGCGTTGAAGTTTATGACAGGGTCGATTTCGATGAGCAGTTCTTC
15	TRBV6-6	-	TRBJ2-1	TRBD2	CASRAGTSGYNEQFF	TGTGCCAGCAGAGCCGGGACTAGCGGCTACAATGAGCAGTTCTTC
14	TRBV19	-	TRBJ2-7	-	CASSMAGFPYEQYF	TGTGCCAGTAGTATGGCAGGTTTCCCCTACGAGCAGTACTTC
12	TRBV27	-	TRBJ2-2	TRBD1	CASRDRTGELFF	TGTGCCAGTAGGGACAGGACCGGGGAGCTGTTTTTT
12	TRBV28	-	TRBJ1-3	-	CASIGSGNTIYF	TGTGCCAGCATTGGGAGTGGAAACACCATATATTTT
14	TRBV6-5	-	TRBJ1-4	TRBD1	CASSETGGWEKLFF	TGTGCCAGCAGTGAGACAGGGGGATGGGAAAAACTGTTTTTT
14	TRBV5-5	-	TRBJ1-3	-	CASSFTGLGNTIYF	TGTGCCAGCAGCTTCACAGGCCTAGGAAACACCATATATTTT
13	TRBV6-4	-	TRBJ2-1	-	CASSVVENNEQFF	TGTGCCAGCAGTGTAGTCGAGAACAATGAGCAGTTCTTC
13	TRBV27	-	TRBJ2-7	-	CASRLTDSYEQYF	TGTGCCAGCAGATTGACGGATTCCTACGAGCAGTACTTC
18	TRBV16	once	TRBJ1-5	-	CASSQSRGAGPGNQPQHF	TGTGCCAGCAGCCAATCGAGGGGGGCCGGACCGGGCAATCAGCCCCAGCATTTT
16	TRBV28	-	TRBJ2-1	TRBD2	CASSRAGDNSYNEQFF	TGTGCCAGCAGTAGAGCGGGAGATAACTCCTACAATGAGCAGTTCTTC
17	TRBV5-5	-	TRBJ2-6	-	CASSLDWASSGANVLTF	TGTGCCAGCAGCTTGGACTGGGCAAGCTCTGGGGCCAACGTCCTGACTTTC